This T cell receptor (beta chain) derives from a study of naive and memory T cell subsets. General study results and limits: Potentially, T cell activation and differentiation skew this RNA-based measurement.

An oligonucleotide containing a UMI was ligated to the 3' end of TCR cDNA. Whole blood, 2.5 ml, came from adult healthy volunteers. Reverse transcription used DNase-treated unsorted total RNA, aiming for roughly 1 to 1,100 ng. With regard to this clonotype: Its specificity is not known.

V dropped 5 bases and J dropped 13; count of bases not matched to a gene: 18. The germline V gene has CDR1 MNHEY and CDR2 SMNVEV (reference sequence). CDR3 length: 15 amino acids. Amplification of ligated cDNA took four PCR rounds with SP2 and nested alpha and beta constant primers. Blood and skin TCR RNA was reverse transcribed with alpha and beta constant primers. From the 5' RACE reads, TCRdb called clonotypes with MiXCR, one entry per CDR3 protein. The table has approximately 58,000 distinct CDR3 sequences, over 7% seen once; the top ten hold around 9.6%. This chain links TRBV27 with TRBJ1-2, with 8 nucleotides matching TRBD1. The clonotype originates from a male donor in good health. The CDR3 protein is CASSDLQGGLQAVTF. The CDR3 DNA is TGTGCCAGCAGTGATCTACAGGGGGGACTCCAGGCAGTCACCTTC.